Below, 22 T cell receptor beta chains from the same sample are listed, as sequenced in a study of control samples from healthy donors and cancer patients. Only in-frame clones appear in the TCRdb table, and some are missing; sequencing was by immunoSEQ multiplex PCR. In the table there are under 100,000 clones, approximately 88% of which are singletons. Input material: PBMCs. The receptors were gathered from a woman aged 50 to 65 with colorectal cancer.

This clone showed up just once. The chain joins TRBV20-1 to TRBJ1-1; D ambiguous. Germline loops: CDR1 DFQATT, CDR2 SNEGSKA (reference sequence). V was trimmed by 5 bases and J by 1 base, leaving 5 bases between them. CDR3 size: 11 residues. This CDR3 reads CSAPANTEAFF. DNA of the CDR3: TGCAGTGCTCCAGCGAACACTGAAGCTTTCTTT.

The rearrangement links TRBV28 to TRBJ1-2; D uncertain. V was shortened by 10 bases and J by 5 bases, with 8 bases between the two germline ends. The CDR3 is made up of 10 amino acids. The germline V gene encodes CDR1 MDHEN and CDR2 SYDVKM. The CDR3 DNA is TGTGCCATTGGTGGGTATGGCTACACCTTC. Translation gives CAIGGYGYTF.

CDR3 amino acids: CASSEAAIRVHSGQPQHF. As DNA, the CDR3 is TGTGCCAGCAGTGAAGCTGCGATCCGGGTACACTCGGGTCAGCCCCAGCATTTT. The chain joins TRBV6-1 to TRBJ1-5; D is unresolved. V lost 0 bases to trimming and J lost 6 bases, with 21 bases between them. Germline assignment: CDR1 MNHNS and CDR2 SASEGT. This CDR3 has 18 amino acids.

This clone was counted a few times. The chain is built from TRBV7-2 and TRBJ1-5; 7 nucleotides align to TRBD1. Germline V gene lookup returns CDR1 SGHTA and CDR2 FQGNSA. The V and J ends lost 2 bases and 13 bases, in that order; junction bases with no gene match: 11. The CDR3 has 14 amino acids. The CDR3 nucleotides read TGTGCCAGCAGCTTACTCCAGGGGGGAGCCCCTCAGCATTTT. Protein: CASSLLQGGAPQHF.

The chain combines TRBV12-5 with TRBJ2-2; D gene unclear. The CDR3 totals 12 residues. The germline V gene has CDR1 LGHNT and CDR2 FRNRAP. Trimming pared 3 bases from V and 5 bases from J, leaving 4 bases between. The CDR3 loop reads CASGLTTGELFF. The CDR3 nucleotides are TGTGCTAGTGGTTTAACAACCGGGGAGCTGTTTTTT.

The chain recombines TRBV3-1 (or the pseudogene TRBV3-2) with TRBJ1-4, with 8 nucleotides matching TRBD1. Germline CDR1 reads LGHDT; CDR2 reads YNNKEL (reference sequence). The V gene end was trimmed by 2 bases and the J gene end by 10 bases; junction bases not matched to a gene: 6. CDR3 size: 14 residues. CDR3 nucleotide sequence: TGTGCCAGCAGCCAACCGGACAGGGCTCGAAAACTGTTTTTT. It specifies CASSQPDRARKLFF.

This chain links TRBV3-1 (or the pseudogene TRBV3-2) with TRBJ1-2; tentatively, D is TRBD1 (6 bases). V was trimmed by 1 base and J by 4 bases, leaving 10 bases between them. Looked up from germline, CDR1 is LGHDT and CDR2 is YNNKEL (reference sequence). CDR3 length: 14 amino acids. CDR3: CASSQGGGPYGYTF. The DNA for the CDR3 is TGTGCCAGCAGCCAAGGGGGGGGCCCCTATGGCTACACCTTC.

This clone was observed a single time. The chain couples TRBV10-3 to TRBJ2-2, with 11 bases aligning to TRBD2. This CDR3 region has 18 residues. The V gene's germline CDR1 is ENHRY and CDR2 SYGVKD. The V gene end was trimmed by 0 bases and the J gene end by 0 bases; junction bases not matched to a gene: 3. This CDR3 is CAISESTSGAANTGELFF. The CDR3 nucleotides read TGTGCCATCAGTGAGTCGACTAGCGGGGCCGCGAACACCGGGGAGCTGTTTTTT.

V usage is TRBV6-2 or TRBV6-3 and J usage is TRBJ1-4; no definite D call. The CDR3 loop spans 14 amino acids. V was cut by 5 bases and J by 0 bases, with 7 bases left in between. The germline gives CDR1 MNHEY, CDR2 SVGEGT. DNA for the CDR3: TGTGCCAGCAGTGACGAAACAACTAATGAAAAACTGTTTTTT. Encoded protein: CASSDETTNEKLFF.

The V call is TRBV5-1, the J call TRBJ2-5, with 10 bases fitting TRBD1. The CDR3 length is 14 residues. The trim removed 3 bases at V and 5 bases at J, leaving 4 bases unmatched. From germline, CDR1 is SGHRS and CDR2 YFSETQ. CDR3 sequence reads: CASSWGQGRETQYF. The CDR3 DNA sequence: TGCGCCAGCAGCTGGGGACAGGGGCGGGAGACCCAGTACTTC. The full variable domain, completed using reference TRBV5-1 and TRBJ2-5, is KAGVTQTPRYLIKTRGQQVTLSCSPISGHRSVSWYQQTPGQGLQFLFEYFSETQRNKGNFPGRFSGRQFSNSRSEMNVSTLELGDSALYLCASSWGQGRETQYFGPGTRLLVL.

The CDR3 coding sequence is TGTGCCAGCAGCCCCCCGGGACAGAGGAGGGAGACCCAGTACTTC. Translated, it gives CASSPPGQRRETQYF. The chain is built from TRBV7-2 and TRBJ2-5; 7 bases align to TRBD1. The trim removed 5 bases at V and 5 bases at J, leaving 11 bases unmatched. CDR1 is SGHTA, CDR2 FQGNSA, per germline. This CDR3 has 15 residues.

The V and J genes are TRBV5-1 and TRBJ1-4, with 8 bases identical to TRBD1. The CDR3 covers 15 residues. Unmatched junction bases numbered 8, after V lost 3 bases and J lost 7 bases. Germline loops: CDR1 SGHRS, CDR2 YFSETQ. The CDR3 coding sequence is TGCGCCAGCAGCTCGCCGGACAGGGATGGTGAAAAACTGTTTTTT. Translation: CASSSPDRDGEKLFF.

The chain has TRBV5-8 and TRBJ2-7; the match to TRBD2 covers 9 bases. The germline gives CDR1 SGHTS, CDR2 YDEGEE. The CDR3 is 14 amino acids. After removal of 0 bases from V and 6 bases from J, the junction contained 4 bases not matched to a gene. The DNA of the CDR3 is TGTGCCAGCAGCTTGGTGGGGACTAGCACCGAGCAGTACGTC. Amino acid sequence: CASSLVGTSTEQYV.

The chain combines TRBV28 with TRBJ2-2, with a possible D match to TRBD2 (6 bases). V was trimmed by 8 bases and J by 0 bases, leaving 10 bases between them. The CDR3 length is 14 residues. Germline CDR1 MDHEN, CDR2 SYDVKM. As DNA, the CDR3 is TGTGCCAGCGGTCCTAGCGCGAACACCGGGGAGCTGTTTTTT. It translates to CASGPSANTGELFF.

The rearrangement links TRBV7-9 to TRBJ2-3; TRBD1 is a possible D gene (5 bases). The germline CDR1 and CDR2 sequences are SEHNR and FQNEAQ (reference sequence). V lost 5 bases and J lost 4, with 7 bases in between. CDR3 length: 12 residues. In DNA form, the CDR3 reads TGTGCCAGCAGCGGGGCCCCAGATACGCAGTATTTT. This codes for CASSGAPDTQYF.

The chain carries TRBV10-1 and TRBJ1-3; unclear D gene. The V gene lost 6 bases and the J gene lost 0 bases, with 6 bases spanning the gap. The CDR3 contains 13 residues. Germline V gene sequence: CDR1 WNHNN, CDR2 SYGVQD (reference sequence). The CDR3 sequence is CASRAFSGNTIYF. The DNA for the CDR3 is TGCGCCAGCAGGGCCTTCTCTGGAAACACCATATATTTT.

CDR3 amino acids: CATSQRDTQYF. The CDR3 DNA is TGTGCCACCTCCCAAAGGGATACGCAGTATTTT. The rearrangement joins TRBV19 to TRBJ2-3; D is unresolved. V lost 10 bases and J lost 6, with 11 bases in between. Germline V gene data show CDR1 as LNHDA and CDR2 as SQIVND (reference sequence). The CDR3 sequence is 11 residues long.

The chain carries TRBV9 and TRBJ2-5; 9 bases match TRBD2. CDR1 is SGDLS, CDR2 YYNGEE, per germline. V gave up 4 bases and J gave up 0 bases; unmatched junction bases: 10. The CDR3 runs 17 residues. The CDR3 nucleotides are TGTGCCAGCAGCCCCGGGTGGTCTAGCGGGGACCAAGAGACCCAGTACTTC. Residues: CASSPGWSSGDQETQYF.

The V gene is TRBV12-3 or TRBV12-4, the J gene TRBJ2-1, with a tentative D call TRBD2 (5 bases). Trimming stripped 5 bases from V and 4 bases from J, with 9 bases between. This CDR3 spans 13 amino acids. The CDR3 region has the DNA TGTGCCAGCAGTCCTGGGAGTTACAATGAGCAGTTCTTC. The encoded protein is CASSPGSYNEQFF.

In DNA, the CDR3 is TGTGCCAGCAGTGAAGGTACGGACAGCTACGAGCAGTACGTC. It encodes CASSEGTDSYEQYV. J is TRBJ2-7 and V is TRBV6-1, with a tentative D call TRBD1 (6 bases). CDR1 is MNHNS, CDR2 SASEGT, per germline. V was clipped by 1 base and J by 3 bases, with 10 bases between them. The CDR3 has 14 residues.

The V gene is TRBV5-1, the J gene TRBJ2-3; no clear D. Germline V gene sequence: CDR1 SGHRS, CDR2 YFSETQ. The CDR3 is made up of 14 amino acids. Trimming shortened V by 4 bases and J by 3 bases, and 12 bases separated the two germline ends. The DNA of the CDR3 is TGCGCCAGCAGCACCGGTGGGGTTACAGATACGCAGTATTTT. Translated, it gives CASSTGGVTDTQYF.

The rearrangement links TRBV28 to TRBJ2-2, with 8 bases identical to TRBD2. Germline loops: CDR1 MDHEN, CDR2 SYDVKM. This CDR3 has 17 residues. The junction had 4 bases not matched to a gene; V was cut back by 1 base and J by 0 bases. The CDR3 DNA reads TGTGCCAGCAGTTTATTTAGCGGGGCCGCGAACACCGGGGAGCTGTTTTTT. Translating gives CASSLFSGAANTGELFF.